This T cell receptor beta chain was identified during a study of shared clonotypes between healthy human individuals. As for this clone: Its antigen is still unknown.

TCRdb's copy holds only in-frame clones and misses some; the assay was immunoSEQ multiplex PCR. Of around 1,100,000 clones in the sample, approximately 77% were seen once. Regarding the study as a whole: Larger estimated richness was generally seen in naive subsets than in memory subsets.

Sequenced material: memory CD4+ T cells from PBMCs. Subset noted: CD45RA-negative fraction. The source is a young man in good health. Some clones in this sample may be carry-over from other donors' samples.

The CDR3 bases are TGTGCCAGCAGCTTGTCGGGTGGCGCGGACTACGAGCAGTACTTC. Translation: CASSLSGGADYEQYF. This chain connects TRBV5-6 to TRBJ2-7, with D uncertain. The V gene lost 1 base and the J gene lost 3 bases, with 14 bases spanning the gap. The germline gives CDR1 SGHDT, CDR2 YYEEEE. The CDR3 contains 15 residues.